This T cell receptor beta chain was profiled in a study of shared clonotypes between healthy human individuals. Study-level points and caveats: Naive CD4 clonotype sharing across a few donors was approximately 5%. At large depth, rarefaction still showed sorted-subset sequencing to be incomplete. Relative to memory subsets, naive subsets generally showed larger estimated richness.

Investigators spread the genomic DNA of each subset evenly over several immunoSEQ plates. This table comes from immunoSEQ multiplex PCR, and its TCRdb copy is limited to in-frame clones, with some not included. Among 2 million to 2.5 million clones, around 95% were seen once, and the ten largest hold 0.13%. This CDR3 region has 14 residues. V lost 2 bases and J 3 bases, leaving 14 bases between the germline ends. CDR1 GTSNPN and CDR2 SVGIG come from the germline V gene (reference sequence). Concerning this clone: Its target is not known.

The chain joins TRBV30 to TRBJ2-7; a weak D match, TRBD2 (6 bases). Sequencing was performed on naive CD4+ T cells sorted from blood. Noted subset: CD45RA+ positively selected. This sequence was found in a man younger than 30 in good health. In nucleotides, the CDR3 is TGTGCCTGGAGTCCGGGACTTCTTGACTACGAGCAGTACTTC. Amino acids: CAWSPGLLDYEQYF.